The sequence of this T cell receptor (beta chain) was determined in a study of blood T cells in healthy people across ages. A second roughly 6 to 11 cycle PCR used barcoded and J-beta primers. TCRdb itself ran the 5' RACE reads through MiXCR, one entry per CDR3 protein. The sample yields hundreds of thousands of distinct CDR3 sequences, nearly 60% seen once. From germline, CDR1 is MNHNY and CDR2 SVGAGI (reference sequence). Trimming removed 8 bases at V and 13 bases at J, with 17 bases between. This CDR3 spans 11 amino acids. V is TRBV6-6 and J is TRBJ1-1; D is possibly TRBD1 (5 bases). The TCR sequence derives from a young man in good health. The sequencing sample was made of blood. In nucleotides, the CDR3 is TGTGCCAGCGGGAGTACGCAGGGTGGTTTCTTT. Protein sequence: CASGSTQGGFF.